This T cell receptor (beta chain) was captured in a study of T-cell reconstitution after alpha-beta-depleted transplantation in children. Study-wide results and caveats: Surviving recipient T cells and thymic progenitors accounted for the high day-60 TCRbeta diversity observed in some patients. Expanded graft clones numbering several hundred reportedly gave rise to alpha-beta T cells about two months after transplant.

The library targeted TCRbeta and was prepared with unique molecular identifiers. TCRdb re-called the PCR reads through MiXCR, storing one row per CDR3 protein. This sample has roughly 310,000 distinct CDR3 sequences, with 23% found just once. With respect to this clonotype: Its antigen is as yet unknown.

V lost 1 base, J lost 2 bases, and 13 bases lay in between. CDR1 is SGHRS and CDR2 is YFSETQ in the germline V gene. The CDR3 runs 15 residues. The receptor was derived from a male patient aged 10-17 years who had a stem cell transplant for acute lymphoblastic leukemia, so the T cells may come from the graft donor. The rearrangement joins TRBV5-1 to TRBJ2-7, with D possibly being TRBD2 (5 bases). The source was PBMCs, mostly from graft donor cells, collected 180 days after TCRalphabeta/CD19-depleted stem cell transplant. The CDR3: CASSLRSSRAYEQYF. The CDR3 nucleotides are TGCGCCAGCAGCTTGCGCTCTAGCCGGGCCTACGAGCAGTACTTC.